This TCR beta chain comes out of a study of OX40 agonist ivuxolimab in advanced cancers. The wider study: Two cutaneous melanoma patients and one hepatocellular carcinoma patient, three in all, had partial responses.

Using immunoSEQ multiplex PCR, the repertoire was profiled, and TCRdb retains in-frame clones only, with some absent. This table holds about 50,000 clones, over 85% found once. On this clone itself: The target antigen is unknown.

The CDR3 runs to 16 residues. The J segment lost 3 bases and the V segment lost 4 bases, leaving 10 bases of the junction unmatched. Germline V gene data show CDR1 as WSHSY and CDR2 as SAAADI. Study-wide results and limits: The mean number of expanded clones was higher in CD8+ T cells than in CD4+. It was not determined which antigens were specifically recognized by the peripheral T cells that had undergone clonal expansion.

The receptor comes from an adult with an advanced solid tumor such as melanoma, head and neck, liver or kidney cancer. This chain links TRBV10-2 with TRBJ2-3, with 7 bases that match TRBD2. Sequencing was performed on CD4+ or CD8+ T cells sorted from blood, taken in a trial of the OX40 agonist ivuxolimab. Written as DNA, the CDR3 is TGCGCCAGCAGTGTCCGTCCTAGCGGAGATACAGATACGCAGTATTTT. Translated, it gives CASSVRPSGDTDTQYF.